The clone carrying this TCR beta chain was seen a few times. The antigen remains undetermined. TCRdb reanalysed the RT-PCR reads using MiXCR and keeps one entry per CDR3 protein. The sample includes roughly 520,000 distinct CDR3 sequences, less than 30% seen only once; the top ten take 1.5% to 2%. The source of the sample is a study of response to subunit inactivated influenza vaccine. Study-level points and caveats: Each seasonal influenza vaccination recruits few new T cells, the authors suggested.

The V gene lost 5 bases and the J gene lost 0 bases, with 14 bases spanning the gap. The CDR3 totals 15 residues. Germline V gene data show CDR1 as DFQATT and CDR2 as SNEGSKA (reference sequence). The rearrangement uses TRBV20-1 and TRBJ2-1; D is possibly TRBD2 (5 bases). The clonotype comes from a man aged 50 to 59 who received an inactivated influenza vaccine. The specimen was CD4+ T cells sorted from PBMCs, collected approximately 5 days after vaccination. The CDR3 loop reads CSAPGSLSSYNEQFF. Written as DNA, the CDR3 is TGCAGTGCTCCGGGATCTCTTAGCTCCTACAATGAGCAGTTCTTC.